The rows below give T cell receptor beta chains drawn from one sample of a study of CD8+ T cells in alopecia areata. This table comes from immunoSEQ multiplex PCR, and its TCRdb copy is limited to in-frame clones, with some not included. The table records under 250,000 clones, under 75% of them present only once. Sample: CD4+ T cells sorted from blood, taken at week 4, from a patient treated with tofacitinib. All receptors derive from a human donor with alopecia areata. Each CDR3 is given with its conserved first and last residue. The D gene is left open where the match is weak. Not all rows give a size; the values are once, few, many and, for expanded clones, a class.

TRBJ2-7 . TRBD1 TRBV6-6 CASSRGQGMPYEQYF TGTGCCAGCAGTAGAGGACAGGGTATGCCCTACGAGCAGTACTTC
TRBJ2-7 . . TRBV29-1 CSVEDPFVYEQYF TGCAGCGTTGAAGATCCGTTCGTGTACGAGCAGTACTTC
TRBJ2-3 few . TRBV7-3 CASSLSGSTDTQYF TGTGCCAGCAGCTTAAGTGGCAGCACAGATACGCAGTATTTT
TRBJ2-3 few . TRBV19 CASSNTDTQYF TGTGCCAGTAGTAACACAGATACGCAGTATTTT
TRBJ2-3 once . TRBV14 CASSQGLVDTQYF TGTGCCAGCAGCCAAGGACTAGTAGATACGCAGTATTTT
TRBJ1-4 . TRBD1 TRBV4-3 CASSQDGGTGNEKLFF TGCGCCAGCAGCCAAGACGGCGGGACAGGGAATGAAAAACTGTTTTTT
TRBJ1-3 . TRBD1 TRBV30 CAWTAPSGQGIGNTIYF TGTGCCTGGACCGCACCGTCGGGACAGGGGATTGGCAACACCATATATTTT
TRBJ2-3 . . TRBV30 CATRVTGPTDTQYF TGTGCCACCAGGGTAACAGGTCCCACAGATACGCAGTATTTT
TRBJ1-2 . . TRBV6-5 CATSPLGGGYTF TGTGCCACCTCCCCCTTGGGGGGAGGCTACACCTTC
TRBJ2-6 many . TRBV4-3 CASSSSDLAGANVLTF TGCGCCAGCAGCTCCTCTGACCTGGCTGGGGCCAACGTCCTGACTTTC
TRBJ1-5 . . TRBV25-1 CASSDGGSQPQHF TGTGCCAGCAGTGACGGAGGTAGTCAGCCCCAGCATTTT
TRBJ2-5 . . TRBV5-1 CASSLVFQETQYF TGCGCCAGCAGCTTGGTGTTCCAAGAGACCCAGTACTTC
TRBJ2-7 . . TRBV4-3 CASSQAPLGYEQYF TGCGCCAGCAGCCAAGCCCCACTGGGGTACGAGCAGTACTTC
TRBJ2-1 . TRBD1 TRBV29-1 CSADRGGNEQFF TGCAGCGCGGACAGGGGGGGAAATGAGCAGTTCTTC
TRBJ2-7 . TRBD1 TRBV19 CASSIPGQGVYEQYF TGTGCCAGTAGTATACCCGGACAGGGGGTCTACGAGCAGTACTTC
TRBJ1-2 . . TRBV5-1 CASSSKGLYGYTF TGCGCCAGCAGCTCGAAGGGGCTCTATGGCTACACCTTC
TRBJ1-2 . . TRBV10-3 CAISDSGSRYGYTF TGTGCCATCAGTGACTCCGGGAGTAGATATGGCTACACCTTC
TRBJ2-7 few . TRBV4-3 CASSQDQIGSEQYF TGCGCCAGCAGCCAAGATCAGATCGGTTCGGAGCAGTACTTC
TRBJ2-5 . . TRBV4-3 CASSFRGQGSETQYF TGCGCCAGCAGCTTCAGAGGTCAGGGTTCGGAGACCCAGTACTTC
TRBJ2-1 . TRBD2 TRBV7-2 CASSSTLDSGGTYNEQFF TGTGCCAGCAGCTCAACCCTGGACAGCGGGGGCACCTACAATGAGCAGTTCTTC
TRBJ2-4 few . TRBV29-1 CSVLGPEFIIQYF TGCAGCGTTCTCGGACCAGAATTTATCATTCAGTACTTC
TRBJ1-5 . . TRBV2 CASSEGRNSNQPQHF TGTGCCAGCAGTGAGGGACGGAATAGCAATCAGCCCCAGCATTTT
TRBJ2-7 few TRBD1 TRBV7-2 CASSFQGAEQYF TGTGCCAGCAGCTTTCAGGGGGCCGAGCAGTACTTC
TRBJ1-6 . . TRBV6-6 CASSLAQGYSPLHF TGTGCCAGCAGCCTGGCGCAGGGGTATTCACCCCTCCACTTT
TRBJ1-2 . . TRBV6-1 CASSDQGGHYGYTF TGTGCCAGCAGTGACCAGGGTGGTCACTATGGCTACACCTTC
TRBJ2-5 . . TRBV9 CASSARETQYF TGTGCCAGCAGCGCGCGGGAGACCCAGTACTTC
TRBJ2-6 . . TRBV30 CARTDPGANVLTF TGTGCCCGGACAGACCCTGGGGCCAACGTCCTGACTTTC
TRBJ2-1 . TRBD2 TRBV5-5 CASSLIGLALNEQFF TGTGCCAGCAGCTTGATCGGACTAGCCCTGAATGAGCAGTTCTTC
TRBJ2-3 . . TRBV9 CASSAPGTDTQYF TGTGCCAGCAGCGCACCGGGCACAGATACGCAGTATTTT
TRBJ2-7 . . TRBV7-3 CASSLRSSGEQYF TGTGCCAGCAGCTTAAGGTCTTCAGGGGAGCAGTACTTC
TRBJ1-2 . . TRBV30 CAWRPVSGRGHYGYTF TGTGCCTGGAGGCCGGTTTCGGGCAGGGGCCACTATGGCTACACCTTC
TRBJ2-7 . . TRBV11-2 CASSADRFTIGRYYEQYF TGTGCCAGCAGCGCGGACAGATTCACCATAGGGCGGTACTACGAGCAGTACTTC
TRBJ1-5 once TRBD1 TRBV30 CAWSFADRVGNQPQHF TGTGCCTGGAGTTTCGCTGACAGGGTAGGCAATCAGCCCCAGCATTTT
TRBJ1-1 . . TRBV30 CAWSVGEGTEAFF TGTGCCTGGAGTGTCGGGGAGGGGACTGAAGCTTTCTTT
TRBJ2-1 . . TRBV25-1 CASSRAFNEQFF TGTGCCAGCTCTCGGGCGTTTAATGAGCAGTTCTTC
TRBJ2-7 . . TRBV9 CASSVAESRYEQYF TGTGCCAGCAGCGTAGCGGAGAGCCGCTACGAGCAGTACTTC
TRBJ1-6 once . TRBV13 CASSLVVTGSPLHF TGTGCCAGCAGCTTAGTTGTTACTGGATCACCCCTCCACTTT
TRBJ1-6 once . TRBV6-5 CASMGEYPNSPLHF TGTGCCAGCATGGGGGAGTACCCTAATTCACCCCTCCACTTT
TRBJ1-2 . . TRBV4-3 CASSLDGGGYGYTF TGCGCCAGCAGCCTTGACGGGGGCGGGTATGGCTACACCTTC
TRBJ2-3 . TRBD2 TRBV7-2 CASSHSGDPSSAQYF TGTGCCAGCAGCCATAGCGGGGATCCCTCATCCGCGCAGTATTTT
TRBJ2-5 . . TRBV30 CAWFLQGMKETQYF TGTGCCTGGTTTCTACAGGGAATGAAAGAGACCCAGTACTTC
TRBJ2-3 . . TRBV4-2 CASSRNGRTDTQYF TGTGCCAGCAGCCGTAATGGGCGTACAGATACGCAGTATTTT
TRBJ1-6 . . TRBV23-1 CASSQSGPAVVPRSPLHF TGCGCCAGCAGTCAATCCGGTCCGGCCGTTGTTCCTCGTTCACCCCTCCACTTT